This T cell receptor (beta chain) is drawn from a study of early T cells in non-severe SARS-CoV-2 infection. Study information: Unsorted whole blood bulk RNA was sequenced, with unpaired chains. Study-level results: Matches to VDJdb favored anti-spike CD8 responses and missed private and CD4 specificities.

The TCR library protocol was used to attach unique molecular identifiers. These identifiers were attached to individual cDNA molecules. TCRdb recomputed calls from the 5' RACE reads with MiXCR, one row per CDR3 protein. The sample shows roughly 60,000 distinct CDR3 sequences, around 14% of them seen only once. The germline CDR1 and CDR2 sequences are SQVTM and ANQGSEA. This CDR3 comprises 12 residues. The V and J ends lost 6 bases and 5 bases respectively, with 10 bases between them. In its sample, this clonotype was seen once. Its matching antigen is unknown. The sequenced sample was whole blood. The TCR comes from an adult who was a healthcare worker with PCR-confirmed SARS-CoV-2 infection or an uninfected control (not recorded which). This chain links TRBV29-1 with TRBJ1-4, with a weak D call TRBD1 (5 bases). The CDR3 here is CSVGRKNEKLFF. CDR3 nucleotides: TGCAGCGTGGGACGGAAGAATGAAAAACTGTTTTTT.